This note documents a single T cell receptor (beta chain) sequence. This clonotype was seen repeatedly, ten times or more. Its specific antigen is unknown. Base quality data are lacking; no much larger clone is found one base away. CDR1 SGHAT and CDR2 FQNNGV were looked up in the germline V gene. There are 13 amino acids in the CDR3, from cysteine to phenylalanine inclusive. The kept DNA is CDR3 alone, 39 bases in frame from the first base. V drops 7 bases and J drops 10 bases, leaving 14 bases in between. The entry originates in a study of early T cells in non-severe SARS-CoV-2 infection (dated by TCRdb to the early 2020s). Regarding the research as a whole: TCR sequencing used bulk RNA from unsorted whole blood, so alpha and beta chains could not be paired.

Set within a cohort of healthcare workers in London, UK, this nested case-control study involved weekly PCR testing of nasopharyngeal swabs along with blood sampling. Between 23 and 31 March 2020, the week of the UK lockdown, healthcare workers were enrolled and then followed up weekly for as long as 16 weeks. Library generation was performed with 5' RACE. Instrument on record: NextSeq 500. To correct for sequencing error and PCR bias, the TCR library protocol tagged individual cDNA molecules with unique molecular identifiers. Both TCR alpha and beta chains were sequenced, and tight co-correlation was observed between alpha and beta sequence abundances in each sample. Per the original workflow: Decombinator V4 was used to annotate the V gene, J gene and CDR3 of the TCR sequences. TCRs were defined as expanded if a significant change between any two time points was detected under a Poisson model with p below 0.0001. TCR abundances were normalised to the total number of TCRs sequenced in each sample and reported as counts per million. MAIT TCRs were defined by TRAV1-2 paired with TRAJ12, TRAJ20 or TRAJ33, and iNKT TCRs by TRAV10 paired with TRAJ18. VDJdb, accessed 1 November 2021, was searched for CMV, EBV and SARS-CoV-2 annotated TCRs, excluding TCRs annotated for multiple antigens. Clones were called with MiXCR by TCRdb after fastp trimmed the public reads at Q25, and only in-frame beta chains were retained. Rows are unified per CDR3 protein, each entry keeping the most common DNA and genes. The V and J calls, along with clone size, are taken from TCRdb and not from the paper's own processing. This sample holds tens of thousands of distinct CDR3 sequences; 4.9% were observed only once. The ten largest account for 4.9% of the sample.

Broader findings and caveats from the paper: Matching against VDJdb was skewed toward anti-spike CD8 responses, likely underestimated virus-specific expansions, and missed private and CD4 specificities.

Specimen: whole blood. This clonotype originated in an adult who was a healthcare worker with PCR-confirmed SARS-CoV-2 infection or an uninfected control (not recorded which). In this chain, TRBV11-2 is recombined with TRBJ1-6; the D segment cannot be called with confidence. At the DNA level, the sequence is TGTGCCAGCACCCAAAGTGGGGTATCACCCCTCCACTTT. Translation gives CASTQSGVSPLHF.